This T cell receptor (beta chain) is from a study of blood T cell repertoires in COVID-19. The wider study: Both acute and convalescent COVID-19 samples were obtained from the United States, Italy and Spain.

With 1 base removed from V and 4 bases from J, the gap between germline ends came to 13 bases. From germline, CDR1 is SGHAT and CDR2 FQNNGV. The CDR3 contains 15 residues. Authors' data handling: Amplification with reference gene primers provided the estimates of nucleated cell counts. The repertoire was sequenced with immunoSEQ multiplex PCR; TCRdb's copy has only in-frame clones and lacks some. That table supplies the V and J calls and clone size; D and trimming were determined from the DNA. The repertoire includes 80,000 to 90,000 clones, more than 85% of them detected once, and less than 6.5% sits in the top ten.

Sequencing was done on a sample of peripheral blood. J is TRBJ1-1 and V is TRBV11-2; perhaps TRBD1 as D (6 bases). The receptor was derived from a man aged 40-50 years with acute or convalescent COVID-19. The CDR3 here is CASSLVRQGFTEAFF. The CDR3 DNA reads TGTGCCAGCAGCTTAGTGCGGCAGGGGTTCACTGAAGCTTTCTTT.